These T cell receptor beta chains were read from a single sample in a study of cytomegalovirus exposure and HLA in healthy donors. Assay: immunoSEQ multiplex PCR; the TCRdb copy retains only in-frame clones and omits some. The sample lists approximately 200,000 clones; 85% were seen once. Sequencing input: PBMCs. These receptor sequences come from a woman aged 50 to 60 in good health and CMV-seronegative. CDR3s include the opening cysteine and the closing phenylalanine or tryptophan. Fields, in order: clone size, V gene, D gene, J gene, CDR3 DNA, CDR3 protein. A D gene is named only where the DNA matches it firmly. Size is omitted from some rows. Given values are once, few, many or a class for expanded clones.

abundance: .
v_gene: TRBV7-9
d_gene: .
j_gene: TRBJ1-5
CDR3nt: TGTGCCAGCAGCTTAACAGGCCAGGACAATCAGCCCCAGCATTTT
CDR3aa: CASSLTGQDNQPQHF

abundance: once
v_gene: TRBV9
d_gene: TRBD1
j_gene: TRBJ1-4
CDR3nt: TGTGCCAGCAGCGTAGGGAGACAGGGCTCTGCAACTAATGAAAAACTGTTTTTT
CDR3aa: CASSVGRQGSATNEKLFF

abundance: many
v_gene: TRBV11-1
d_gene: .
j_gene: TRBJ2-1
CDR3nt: TGTGCCAGCAGCTCCGGATCGGGGGTCTCCTACAATGAGCAGTTCTTC
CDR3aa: CASSSGSGVSYNEQFF

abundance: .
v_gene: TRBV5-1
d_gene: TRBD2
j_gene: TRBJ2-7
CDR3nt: TGCGCCAGCAGCTGGGGGACTAGCGGCTACGAGCAGTACTTC
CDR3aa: CASSWGTSGYEQYF

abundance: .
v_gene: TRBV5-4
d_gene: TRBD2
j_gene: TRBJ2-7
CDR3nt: TGTGCCAGCAGCTTCCCTTGGGCGGGAGGGCCGAACGAGCAGTACTTC
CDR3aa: CASSFPWAGGPNEQYF

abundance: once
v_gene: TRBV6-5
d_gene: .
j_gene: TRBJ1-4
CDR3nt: TGTGCCAGCAGTTACTCGCGGGGAACTAATGAAAAACTGTTTTTT
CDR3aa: CASSYSRGTNEKLFF

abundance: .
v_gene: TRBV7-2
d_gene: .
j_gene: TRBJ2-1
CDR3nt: TGTGCCAGCAGCTTACGGTTTGGTGAGCAGTTCTTC
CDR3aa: CASSLRFGEQFF

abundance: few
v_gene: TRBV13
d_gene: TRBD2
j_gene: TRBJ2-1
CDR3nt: TGTGCCTCAAAGCGGGGGGCAAGCTCCTACAATGAGCAGTTCTTC
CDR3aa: CASKRGASSYNEQFF

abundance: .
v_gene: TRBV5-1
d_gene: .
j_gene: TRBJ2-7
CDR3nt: TGCGCCAGCAGCACCACCCGGGACAAATTCGAGCAGTACTTC
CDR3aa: CASSTTRDKFEQYF

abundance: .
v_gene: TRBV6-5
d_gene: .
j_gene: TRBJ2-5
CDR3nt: TGTGCCAGCAGCTTTAAAGAGACCCAGTACTTC
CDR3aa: CASSFKETQYF

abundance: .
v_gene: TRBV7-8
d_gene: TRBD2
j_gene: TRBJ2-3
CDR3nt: TGTGCCAGCAGCTTCCTTCTGGGGCGGGAGGGCACAGATACGCAGTATTTT
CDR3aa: CASSFLLGREGTDTQYF

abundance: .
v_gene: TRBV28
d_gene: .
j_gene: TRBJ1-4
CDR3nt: TGTGCCAGCAGTCCCCCCGGGTTCGCAATTGGAGAAAAACTGTTTTTT
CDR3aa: CASSPPGFAIGEKLFF

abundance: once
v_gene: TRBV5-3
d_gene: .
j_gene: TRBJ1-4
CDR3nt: TGTGCCAGAAGCTTGTCGAGTAGTCCTAATGAAAAACTGTTTTTT
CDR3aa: CARSLSSSPNEKLFF

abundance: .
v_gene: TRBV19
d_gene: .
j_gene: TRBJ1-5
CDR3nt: TGTGCCAGTAGTATTTTCGGGCAGGGCGGTCAGCCCCAGCATTTT
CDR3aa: CASSIFGQGGQPQHF

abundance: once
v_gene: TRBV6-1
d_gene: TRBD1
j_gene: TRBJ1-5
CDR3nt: TGTGCCAGCAGTACAGGGGTAGGCAATCAGCCCCAGCATTTT
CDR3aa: CASSTGVGNQPQHF

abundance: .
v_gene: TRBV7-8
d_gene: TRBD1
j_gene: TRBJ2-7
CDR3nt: TGTGCCAGCAGCACACGAAGCCGGGACAGGGAGCAGTACTTC
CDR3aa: CASSTRSRDREQYF

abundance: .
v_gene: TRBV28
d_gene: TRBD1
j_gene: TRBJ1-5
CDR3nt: TGTGCCAGCAGACCTATCGGACAGGGCCGCCAGCCCCAGCATTTT
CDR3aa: CASRPIGQGRQPQHF

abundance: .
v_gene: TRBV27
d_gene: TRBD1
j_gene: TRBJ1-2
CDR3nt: TGTGCCAGCAGTCCCCGAGAGGGGGCGAAGGGCTACACCTTC
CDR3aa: CASSPREGAKGYTF

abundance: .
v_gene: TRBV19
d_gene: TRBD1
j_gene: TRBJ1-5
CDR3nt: TGTGCCAGTAGTATGGGGACAGGGGGTCAGCCCCAGCATTTT
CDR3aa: CASSMGTGGQPQHF

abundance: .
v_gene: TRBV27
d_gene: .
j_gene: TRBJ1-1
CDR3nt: TGTGCCAGCAGTCTAGGGGGGAACACTGAAGCTTTCTTT
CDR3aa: CASSLGGNTEAFF

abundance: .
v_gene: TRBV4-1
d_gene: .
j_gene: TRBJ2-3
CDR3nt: TGCGCCAGCAGCCAAGTGGGGACACCGGGAGATACGCAGTATTTT
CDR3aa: CASSQVGTPGDTQYF

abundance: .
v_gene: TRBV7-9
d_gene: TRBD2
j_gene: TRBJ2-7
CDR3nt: TGTGCCAGCAGCCTGACTAGCGGGGCCCCCCACGAGCAGTACTTC
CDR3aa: CASSLTSGAPHEQYF

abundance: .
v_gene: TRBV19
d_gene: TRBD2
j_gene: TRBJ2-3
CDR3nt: TGTGCCAGTAGTATGGGGACTAGCGGGAGCACAGATACGCAGTATTTT
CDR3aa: CASSMGTSGSTDTQYF

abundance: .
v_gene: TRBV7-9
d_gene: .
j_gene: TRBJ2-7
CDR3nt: TGTTCCAGCAGCTCCACAGTCTACGAGCAGTACTTC
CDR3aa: CSSSSTVYEQYF

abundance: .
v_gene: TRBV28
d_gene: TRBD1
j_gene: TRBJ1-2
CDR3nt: TGTGCCAGCAGTTTATTAGGGGGCTCTGGCTACACCTTC
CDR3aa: CASSLLGGSGYTF

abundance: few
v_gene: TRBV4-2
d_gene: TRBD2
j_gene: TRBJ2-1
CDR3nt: TGTGCCAGCAGCCAAGATCTAGGAACGGGAGGGTACAATGAGCAGTTCTTC
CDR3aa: CASSQDLGTGGYNEQFF

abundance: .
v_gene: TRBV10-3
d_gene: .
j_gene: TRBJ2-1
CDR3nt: TGTGCCATCAGTGAGTGGGGCCGTGGGCCCTCGATGAATGAGCAGTTCTTC
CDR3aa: CAISEWGRGPSMNEQFF

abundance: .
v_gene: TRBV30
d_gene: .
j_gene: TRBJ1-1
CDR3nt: TGTGCCTGTGCTGCTGGCCTGATGAACACTGAAGCTTTCTTT
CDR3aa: CACAAGLMNTEAFF

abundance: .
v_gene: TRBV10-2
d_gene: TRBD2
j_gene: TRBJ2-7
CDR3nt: TGCGCCAGCAGTGATTTAGCGGGAGATGGCTACGAGCAGTACTTC
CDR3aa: CASSDLAGDGYEQYF

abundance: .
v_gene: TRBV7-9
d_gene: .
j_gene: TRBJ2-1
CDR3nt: TGTGCCAGCAGCTTTTTGCGGGGGCAGTTCTTC
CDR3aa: CASSFLRGQFF

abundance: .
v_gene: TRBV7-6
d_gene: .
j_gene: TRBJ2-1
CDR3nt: TGTGCCAGCAGCCCCCGGACAGCAAAGAATGAGCAGTTCTTC
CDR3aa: CASSPRTAKNEQFF

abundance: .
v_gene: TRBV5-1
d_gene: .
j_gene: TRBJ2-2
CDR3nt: TGCGCCAGCAGCAAGACCCCACAGGGGGGGACGAACACCGGGGAGCTGTTTTTT
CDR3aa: CASSKTPQGGTNTGELFF

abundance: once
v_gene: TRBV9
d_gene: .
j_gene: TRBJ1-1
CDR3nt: TGTGCCAGCAGCGCCCGGGCCGGGGGGCTGAAGGGCACTGAAGCTTTCTTT
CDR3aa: CASSARAGGLKGTEAFF

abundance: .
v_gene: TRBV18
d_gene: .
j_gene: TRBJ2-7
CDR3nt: TGTGCCAGCTCACCTCGGGACTTATCCTACGAGCAGTACTTC
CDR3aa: CASSPRDLSYEQYF

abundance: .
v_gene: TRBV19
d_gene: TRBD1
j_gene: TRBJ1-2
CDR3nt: TGTGCCAGTAGTGACCGTCCCGGGACAGGGCGAAATGGCTACACCTTC
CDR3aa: CASSDRPGTGRNGYTF

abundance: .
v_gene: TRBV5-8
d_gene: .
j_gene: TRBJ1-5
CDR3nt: TGTGCCAGCAGTTCTCGCAATCAGCCCCAGCATTTT
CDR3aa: CASSSRNQPQHF

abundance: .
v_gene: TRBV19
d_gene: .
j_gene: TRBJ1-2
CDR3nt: TGTGCCAGTAGTATGGGCAGGGGCCCGATCTATGGCTACACCTTC
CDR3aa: CASSMGRGPIYGYTF

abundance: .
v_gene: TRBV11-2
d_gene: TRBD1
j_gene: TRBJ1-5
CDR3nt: TGTGCCAGCAGCTACGGACAGGGCGGCCGTCAGCCCCAGCATTTT
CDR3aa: CASSYGQGGRQPQHF

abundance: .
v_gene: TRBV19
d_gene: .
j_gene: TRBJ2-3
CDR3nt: TGTGCCAGTAGTACCTGGACAGGCACAGATACGCAGTATTTT
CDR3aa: CASSTWTGTDTQYF

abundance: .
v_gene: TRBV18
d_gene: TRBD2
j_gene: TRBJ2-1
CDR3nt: TGTGCCAGCTCACCAAGGGAGGGTCGAAACAATGAGCAGTTCTTC
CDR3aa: CASSPREGRNNEQFF

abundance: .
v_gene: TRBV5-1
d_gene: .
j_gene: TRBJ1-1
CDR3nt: TGCGCCAGCAGCCCGCCGGGGACTGAAGCTTTCTTT
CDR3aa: CASSPPGTEAFF

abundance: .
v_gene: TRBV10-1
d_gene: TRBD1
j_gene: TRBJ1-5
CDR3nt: TGCGCCAGCAGTGGGTCCGGGACAGGGGAACAGCCCCAGCATTTT
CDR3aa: CASSGSGTGEQPQHF